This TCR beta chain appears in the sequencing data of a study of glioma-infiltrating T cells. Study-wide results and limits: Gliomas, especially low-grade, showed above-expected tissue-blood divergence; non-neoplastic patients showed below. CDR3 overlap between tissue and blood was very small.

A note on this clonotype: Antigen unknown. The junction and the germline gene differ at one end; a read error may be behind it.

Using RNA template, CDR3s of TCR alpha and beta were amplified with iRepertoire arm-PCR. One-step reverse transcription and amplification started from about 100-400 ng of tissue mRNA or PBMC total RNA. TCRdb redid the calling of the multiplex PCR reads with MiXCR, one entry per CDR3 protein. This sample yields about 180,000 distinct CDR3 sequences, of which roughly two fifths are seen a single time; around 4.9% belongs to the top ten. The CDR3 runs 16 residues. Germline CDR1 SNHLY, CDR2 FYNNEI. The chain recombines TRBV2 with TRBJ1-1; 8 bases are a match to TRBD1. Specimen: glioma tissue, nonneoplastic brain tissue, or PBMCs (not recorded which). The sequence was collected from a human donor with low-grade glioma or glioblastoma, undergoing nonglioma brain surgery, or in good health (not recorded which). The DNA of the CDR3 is TGTGCCAGCAGTGAAGGGGCTTGGGACAGGAAAACTGAAGCCTTCTTT. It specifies CASSEGAWDRKTEAFF.